This TCR beta chain appears in the sequencing data of a study of spatial heterogeneity in lung cancer. Individually, TCR cDNA molecules were each labelled with a unique molecular identifier. TCRdb recomputed calls from the 5' RACE reads with MiXCR, one row per CDR3 protein. This sample carries under 25,000 distinct CDR3 sequences, 6.5% to 8% of them seen once, and the ten largest clones take roughly an eighth. The time point: sample taken at primary tumor resection. The donors comprised 60 to 80 untreated early-stage non-small cell lung cancer patients. From tumor, nontumor lung or frozen PBMC, whole RNA was taken unsorted for sequencing. The V end was cut by 5 bases, the J end by 1 base, with 8 bases between. The CDR3 totals 14 residues. Germline assignment: CDR1 SGHVS and CDR2 FNYEAQ.

The sequences come from PBMCs, collected at surgery. This receptor was identified in a male donor with early-stage non-small cell lung cancer. The gene calls are TRBV7-6 and TRBJ2-2, with a possible D match to TRBD1 (5 bases). The CDR3 loop reads CASSLGQNTGELFF. For the CDR3, the DNA is TGTGCCAGCAGCCTCGGACAGAACACCGGGGAGCTGTTTTTT.